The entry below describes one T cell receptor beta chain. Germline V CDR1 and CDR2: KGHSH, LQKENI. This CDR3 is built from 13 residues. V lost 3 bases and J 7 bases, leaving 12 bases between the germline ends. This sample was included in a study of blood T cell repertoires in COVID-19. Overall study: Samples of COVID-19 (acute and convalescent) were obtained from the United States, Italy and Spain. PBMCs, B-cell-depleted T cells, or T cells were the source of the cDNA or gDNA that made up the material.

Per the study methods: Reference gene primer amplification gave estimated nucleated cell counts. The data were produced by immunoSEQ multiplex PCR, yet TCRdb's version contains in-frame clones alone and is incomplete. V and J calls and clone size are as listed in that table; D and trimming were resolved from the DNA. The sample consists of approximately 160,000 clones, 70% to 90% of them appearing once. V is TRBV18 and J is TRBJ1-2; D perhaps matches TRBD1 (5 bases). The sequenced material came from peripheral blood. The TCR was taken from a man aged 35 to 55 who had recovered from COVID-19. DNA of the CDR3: TGTGCCAGCTCACCGCCGACAGATTTTGGCTACACCTTC. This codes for CASSPPTDFGYTF.